Listed below are T cell receptor beta chains from one sample, sequenced in a study of spatial heterogeneity in lung cancer. Each CDR3 protein gets one entry after TCRdb re-called the 5' RACE reads with MiXCR. The sample records about 9,200 distinct CDR3 sequences, roughly 3% being singletons. Specimen: lung tumor tissue, collected at surgery. The receptors come from a male donor with early-stage non-small cell lung cancer. CDR3s include the opening cysteine and the closing phenylalanine or tryptophan. A D gene is named only where the DNA matches it firmly. Size tells how often a clone was seen (once, few, many) or the class of an expanded clone, and some rows leave it out.

v_gene,abundance,d_gene,j_gene,CDR3nt,CDR3aa
TRBV7-7,many,-,TRBJ2-5,TGTGCTAGCAGCCAGGTAGAATCGGAGACCCAGTACTTC,CASSQVESETQYF
TRBV3-1,many,-,TRBJ1-2,TGTGCCACCTTGGGACCACAGGGTTCCGGCTACACCTTC,CATLGPQGSGYTF
TRBV28,many,-,TRBJ2-5,TGTGCCAGCAGTTTAAACATCGGGACCCAGTACTTC,CASSLNIGTQYF
TRBV10-3,many,-,TRBJ2-2,TGTGCCATCAACGACAGCCCCGGGGAGCTGTTTTTT,CAINDSPGELFF
TRBV19,many,-,TRBJ1-6,TGTGCCAGTAGGGACAGCAATAATTCACCCCTCCACTTT,CASRDSNNSPLHF
TRBV20-1,many,-,TRBJ2-4,TGCAGTGCCGAGGAGATGGTCTTGGGTCAGTACTTC,CSAEEMVLGQYF
TRBV20-1,medium-sized,-,TRBJ1-1,TGCAGTGCTCGGGGGGGGGCCCGAGCTTTCTTT,CSARGGARAFF
TRBV6-5,medium-sized,TRBD2,TRBJ2-5,TGTGCCAGCAGTTACAAGGGACTAGCGATACAAGAGACCCAGTACTTC,CASSYKGLAIQETQYF
TRBV20-1,many,-,TRBJ2-3,TGCAGTGCTAGAGTCCGAAAAAGGGGGGGAACAGATACGCAGTATTTT,CSARVRKRGGTDTQYF
TRBV2,few,TRBD1,TRBJ2-7,TGTGCCAGCAGTGTAGGGGGCCCCTACGAGCAGTACTTC,CASSVGGPYEQYF
TRBV10-3,many,-,TRBJ1-3,TGTGCCATCCTCCAGACCTCTGGAAACACCATATATTTT,CAILQTSGNTIYF
TRBV2,many,-,TRBJ2-5,TGTGCCAGCCGGGTTTCCAGGGATGAGACCCAGTACTTC,CASRVSRDETQYF
TRBV6-5,many,TRBD1,TRBJ2-4,TGTGCCAGCAGTTACGACAGGGGCGGAAACATTCAGTACTTC,CASSYDRGGNIQYF
TRBV20-1,large,TRBD1,TRBJ1-5,TGCAGTGCGAATCTTGGACAGGGGCGCAATCAGCCCCAGCATTTT,CSANLGQGRNQPQHF
TRBV7-6,many,-,TRBJ2-5,TGTGCCAGCAGCTTTATGGGGGGAACCCAGTACTTC,CASSFMGGTQYF
TRBV15,many,TRBD1,TRBJ1-2,TGTGCCACCAGCAGAATCCTCGCAGGGGGCGATGGCTACACCTTC,CATSRILAGGDGYTF
TRBV20-1,-,-,TRBJ2-1,TGCAGTGCTTATCAGGGGGGGTCCTACAATGAGCAGTTCTTC,CSAYQGGSYNEQFF
TRBV28,many,-,TRBJ1-6,TGTGCCAGCAGGGTGCCCTATTCACCCCTCCACTTT,CASRVPYSPLHF
TRBV12-3/TRBV12-4,many,TRBD1,TRBJ2-5,TGTGCCAGCAGTAAAGACAGGGAGAAGACCCAGTACTTC,CASSKDREKTQYF
TRBV7-2,many,-,TRBJ2-1,TGTGCCAGCAGCTTAGGAGGGACGGGTTACAATGAGCAGTTCTTC,CASSLGGTGYNEQFF
TRBV29-1,many,-,TRBJ2-7,TGCAGCGCCGTGACTGGGGTAGGCGAGCAGTACTTC,CSAVTGVGEQYF
TRBV20-1,medium-sized,TRBD1,TRBJ2-3,TGCAGTGCTCCCCGGGACAGGGTAACAGATACGCAGTATTTT,CSAPRDRVTDTQYF
TRBV18,medium-sized,TRBD1,TRBJ1-5,TGTGCCAGCTCACCCTCAGGGGGCGGTCAGCCCCAGCATTTT,CASSPSGGGQPQHF
TRBV4-1,many,TRBD1,TRBJ2-7,TGCGCCAGCAGCCAAGATAAGGGGGCTAAAAACGAGCAGTACTTC,CASSQDKGAKNEQYF